Detailed here is one TCR beta chain. The antigen is not known. The repertoire was sequenced with immunoSEQ multiplex PCR; TCRdb's copy has only in-frame clones and lacks some. The table has fewer than 350,000 clones, around 90% seen once. Germline V CDR1 and CDR2: PRHDT, FYEKMQ (reference sequence). The CDR3 is 15 amino acids. V shed 5 bases, J shed 4 bases, and the junction held 8 bases outside the gene matches. This entry belongs to a study of shared clonotypes between healthy human individuals. General study findings and limits: The genetic and exposure-history diversity represented was limited by few donors. The study generally estimated greater richness for naive than memory subsets.

The chain combines TRBV13 with TRBJ1-1, with 9 bases identical to TRBD1. This TCR derives from a man between 18 and 35 years old in good health. The sample taken for sequencing was memory CD8+ T cells sorted from blood. Subset indicated: CD45RO+ cells pooled with CCR7-negative TemRA cells. The CDR3 DNA is TGTGCCAGCAGCCAAGACAGGGGGTGGGGCACTGAAGCTTTCTTT. This sequence encodes CASSQDRGWGTEAFF.